The clone carrying this TCR beta chain appeared once. Amplification of TCR beta CDR3 regions used RNA as the template. In the first-round RT-PCR of the TCR CDR3, the HTBI primer set was used. TCRdb redid the calling of the multiplex PCR reads with MiXCR, one entry per CDR3 protein. The table lists around 600,000 distinct CDR3 sequences, 14% of them singletons. Clinicians diagnosed patients from clinical symptoms, serum thyroxine and TRAb, thyroid ultrasound and orbital computed tomography. This sample is part of a study of T cells in Graves' hyperthyroidism and ophthalmopathy. The CDR3 sequence is 13 residues long. With 0 bases removed from V and 9 bases from J, the gap between germline ends came to 10 bases. Germline CDR1 SGDLS, CDR2 YYNGEE.

The material sequenced was blood. The J gene is TRBJ2-1, the V gene TRBV9; D is uncertain. This TCR was sampled from a woman in her forties or fifties with Graves' ophthalmopathy. As DNA, the CDR3 is TGTGCCAGCAGCGTAGTAGGAAGCGTTGAGCAGTTCTTC. It is translated as CASSVVGSVEQFF.